Presented here are 21 T cell receptor beta chains from one specimen sequenced in a study of control samples from healthy donors and cancer patients. Method: immunoSEQ multiplex PCR; TCRdb's copy keeps in-frame clones and lacks some. The sample carries approximately 120,000 clones, over 80% recorded once. Sequences were obtained from PBMCs. The receptors here all came from a man aged 80 or over with head and neck cancer.

This clone showed up just a few times. The chain links TRBV6-5 to TRBJ1-3; D is uncertain. The CDR3 is made up of 13 amino acids. CDR1 and CDR2 (germline): MNHEY, SVGAGI. Trimming removed 4 bases at V and 2 bases at J, with 6 bases between. DNA of the CDR3: TGTGCCAGCAGTTTTTCTGCTGGAAACACCATATATTTT. Amino acid sequence: CASSFSAGNTIYF.

This clone was counted between two and nine times. This sample includes further DNA sequences coding for the same CDR3. CDR3 residues: CASSLGQNYGYTF. The CDR3 bases are TGTGCCAGCAGTTTGGGACAGAACTATGGCTACACCTTC. V and J are TRBV27 and TRBJ1-2; 7 bases align to TRBD1. Germline V CDR1 and CDR2: MNHEY, SMNVEV (reference sequence). There are 13 residues in the CDR3. V shed 3 bases, J shed 2 bases, and the junction held 0 bases outside the gene matches.

The chain has TRBV13 and TRBJ2-2; 7 bases are a match to TRBD1. Per the germline V gene, CDR1 is PRHDT and CDR2 is FYEKMQ (reference sequence). With V trimmed by 6 bases and J by 5 bases, 12 bases remained unmatched. The CDR3 is 16 residues long. The CDR3 nucleotides are TGTGCCAGCAGAGAGGGGACAGTGACCCTAACCGGGGAGCTGTTTTTT. It codes for CASREGTVTLTGELFF. Drawing the rest from reference TRBV13 and TRBJ2-2, the complete variable domain is AAGVIQSPRHLIKEKRETATLKCYPIPRHDTVYWYQQGPGQDPQFLISFYEKMQSDKGSIPDRFSAQQFSDYHSELNMSSLELGDSALYFCASREGTVTLTGELFFGEGSRLTVL.

This chain joins TRBV18 and TRBJ1-5; D is uncertain. V was trimmed by 3 bases and J by 2 bases, leaving 20 bases between them. Germline V lookup: CDR1 KGHSH, CDR2 LQKENI. The CDR3 totals 18 residues. CDR3 protein: CASSPPGPSIEGNQPQHF. CDR3 nucleotide sequence: TGTGCCAGCTCACCTCCCGGGCCCTCAATCGAGGGCAATCAGCCCCAGCATTTT.

The chain links TRBV5-5 to TRBJ2-7; maybe TRBD1 (6 bases). The V gene lost 0 bases and the J gene lost 3 bases, with 7 bases spanning the gap. Germline lookup yields CDR1 SGHKS and CDR2 YYEKEE (reference sequence). This CDR3 is 13 amino acids long. The CDR3 sequence: CASSLGTDYEQYF. The DNA for the CDR3 is TGTGCCAGCAGCTTGGGGACAGACTACGAGCAGTACTTC.

The chain recombines TRBV6-1 with TRBJ2-1, with 10 bases matching TRBD1. Germline CDR1 is MNHNS and CDR2 is SASEGT. With 4 bases clipped from V and 2 bases from J, the junction kept 5 bases outside the gene matches. The CDR3 has 16 residues. The CDR3 coding sequence is TGTGCCAGCAGTGTCACCGGGACAGGGGCCTACAATGAGCAGTTCTTC. This gives the protein CASSVTGTGAYNEQFF.

The J gene is TRBJ2-2, the V gene TRBV12-5, with 9 bases identical to TRBD1. The germline V gene encodes CDR1 LGHNT and CDR2 FRNRAP. The CDR3 totals 15 residues. J was trimmed by 4 bases and V by 6 bases; bases with no gene match: 6. DNA for the CDR3: TGTGCTAGTGGCGCCGGGACAGGGTCCACCGGGGAGCTGTTTTTT. It specifies CASGAGTGSTGELFF.

This clone came up once. This rearrangement joins TRBV6-6 to TRBJ1-6, with D hard to call. Germline lookup yields CDR1 MNHNY and CDR2 SVGAGI (reference sequence). V was shortened by 5 bases and J by 5 bases, with 10 bases between the two germline ends. This CDR3 comprises 14 residues. CDR3 region: CASSRDRNNSPLHF. As DNA, the CDR3 is TGTGCCAGCAGTCGGGATAGGAATAATTCACCCCTCCACTTT.

The chain uses TRBV4-1 and TRBJ2-5; a possible D gene is TRBD1 (5 bases). Germline values: CDR1 MGHRA, CDR2 YSYEKL. Trimming shortened V by 6 bases and J by 4 bases, and 18 bases separated the two germline ends. The CDR3 runs 15 residues. The DNA for the CDR3 is TGCGCCAGCAGTCAGGACACGGCCTCATTAGAGACCCAGTACTTC. This translates into CASSQDTASLETQYF.

The V call is TRBV13, the J call TRBJ1-1; D is undetermined. The V end lost 3 bases, the J end lost 2 bases, and 7 bases lay between the germline ends. The germline gives CDR1 PRHDT, CDR2 FYEKMQ (reference sequence). This CDR3 contains 13 residues. Here the CDR3 DNA reads TGTGCCAGCAGCTTCCGCAGTAACACTGAAGCTTTCTTT. It codes for CASSFRSNTEAFF.

J is TRBJ1-1 and V is TRBV4-1, with a tentative D call TRBD1 (5 bases). V gave up 1 base and J gave up 2 bases, with 14 bases separating them. This CDR3 region has 16 residues. CDR1 and CDR2 from the germline V gene are MGHRA and YSYEKL. CDR3 in DNA: TGCGCCAGCAGCCAAGGGCCTGTAAGGACAAACACTGAAGCTTTCTTT. Encoded protein: CASSQGPVRTNTEAFF.

The chain couples TRBV3-1 (or the pseudogene TRBV3-2) to TRBJ1-5, with a weak D call TRBD1 (5 bases). Deletions cut 0 bases from V and 6 bases from J, with 12 bases between. The germline gives CDR1 LGHDT, CDR2 YNNKEL (reference sequence). This CDR3 spans 15 amino acids. For the CDR3, the DNA is TGTGCCAGCAGCCAAGATTTGCCGGGGGGTCAGCCCCAGCATTTT. This codes for CASSQDLPGGQPQHF.

This clone appeared a single time. The chain employs TRBV2 and TRBJ2-7; 7 bases fit TRBD2. The germline V gene has CDR1 SNHLY and CDR2 FYNNEI. With 7 bases clipped from V and 3 bases from J, the junction kept 6 bases outside the gene matches. The CDR3 length is 13 residues. The CDR3 here is CASTAGLYYEQYF. In DNA, the CDR3 is TGTGCCAGCACAGCGGGACTCTACTACGAGCAGTACTTC.

The chain is built from TRBV11-2 and TRBJ1-3; 8 nucleotides align to TRBD1. The trim removed 5 bases at V and 0 bases at J, leaving 6 bases unmatched. The CDR3 has 16 residues. Germline V gene lookup returns CDR1 SGHAT and CDR2 FQNNGV. CDR3 protein: CASSTRQGFSGNTIYF. In nucleotides, the CDR3 is TGTGCCAGCAGCACTCGACAGGGGTTCTCTGGAAACACCATATATTTT.

For the CDR3, the DNA is TGTGCCAGCTCACCGGGACAGACGAGCAATCAGCCCCAGCATTTT. This gives the protein CASSPGQTSNQPQHF. V and J are TRBV18 and TRBJ1-5; 7 bases align to TRBD1. After removal of 3 bases from V and 1 base from J, the junction contained 3 bases not matched to a gene. This CDR3 has 15 amino acids. Germline CDR1 and CDR2: KGHSH and LQKENI. The full variable domain, rest sourced from reference TRBV18 and TRBJ1-5, is NAGVMQNPRHLVRRRGQEARLRCSPMKGHSHVYWYRQLPEEGLKFMVYLQKENIIDESGMPKERFSAEFPKEGPSILRIQQVVRGDSAAYFCASSPGQTSNQPQHFGDGTRLSIL.

In its sample, this clone was seen once. V gene TRBV19 combines with J gene TRBJ2-3; possibly TRBD1 for D (6 bases). Germline assignment: CDR1 LNHDA and CDR2 SQIVND (reference sequence). The CDR3 consists of 15 residues. V lost 11 bases and J lost 0, with 18 bases in between. The CDR3, as DNA: TGTGCCGCACGGAGACAGGCCTCTAGCACAGATACGCAGTATTTT. Protein sequence: CAARRQASSTDTQYF.

The rearrangement uses TRBV6-5 and TRBJ2-1; TRBD2 agrees at 10 bases. With V trimmed by 5 bases and J by 10 bases, 11 bases remained unmatched. CDR3 length: 15 amino acids. Germline V gives CDR1 MNHEY, CDR2 SVGAGI. In DNA form, the CDR3 reads TGTGCCAGCAGTAAATCTAGCGGGAGCCTTTCCGAGCAGTTCTTC. Its protein product is CASSKSSGSLSEQFF.

The rearrangement uses TRBV5-6 and TRBJ2-5; no reliable D call. Germline assignment: CDR1 SGHDT and CDR2 YYEEEE. V lost 3 bases and J 3 bases, leaving 18 bases between the germline ends. The length of the CDR3 is 16 residues. The CDR3 here is CASSSYGREVEETQYF. Here the CDR3 DNA reads TGTGCCAGCAGCTCCTATGGGCGAGAGGTAGAAGAGACCCAGTACTTC.

The chain has TRBV2 and TRBJ1-3; D ambiguous. Trimming pared 8 bases from V and 6 bases from J, leaving 20 bases between. Germline-derived CDR1 and CDR2 are SNHLY and FYNNEI. The CDR3 is made up of 15 amino acids. The CDR3 DNA sequence: TGTGCCAGCCACCGACCGACATGGGTAAAAAACACCATATATTTT. Translating it yields CASHRPTWVKNTIYF.

This clone was recorded once. This sequence joins TRBV7-2 and TRBJ1-1; the D gene is possibly TRBD1 (6 bases). The germline V and J ends were trimmed by 5 bases and 3 bases, with 16 bases remaining between them. Looked up from germline, CDR1 is SGHTA and CDR2 is FQGNSA. The CDR3 has 15 residues. The CDR3 bases are TGTGCCAGCAGCCTTTTGGGGGGGGCGTACACTGAAGCTTTCTTT. It codes for CASSLLGGAYTEAFF.

In its sample, this clone was seen once. The genes are TRBV6-2 or TRBV6-3 and TRBJ2-7, with 7 bases that match TRBD2. Losses at the gene ends were 5 bases for V and 7 bases for J; bases not matched to a gene: 17. Germline V gives CDR1 MNHEY, CDR2 SVGEGT. The CDR3 is made up of 16 amino acids. CDR3 coding DNA: TGTGCCAGCAGTAAGGACTATACGGGAGGCCGGGCTGAGCAGTACTTC. Its translation: CASSKDYTGGRAEQYF.